This entry describes one T cell receptor beta chain. These data originate in a study of human T cells and chemical hapten exposure. The time point here: pre-sensitization, week 0. Treatment in this sample: therapeutic diphenylcyclopropenone sensitization with weekly scalp DPC. TCRdb ran MiXCR on the RACE reads and lists one entry per CDR3 protein. The sample includes fewer than 350,000 distinct CDR3 sequences, roughly 8% of them seen just once. This CDR3 contains 13 residues. V lost 3 bases, J lost 6 bases, and 9 bases lay in between. Per germline, CDR1 SGHAT and CDR2 FQNNGV. The source was whole blood, collected in connection with sensitization to the hapten diphenylcyclopropenone (DPC). The clonotype comes from a man between 18 and 29 years old with alopecia areata. Some clones in this sample may be carry-over from other donors' samples. This chain connects TRBV11-2 to TRBJ2-1, with D possibly TRBD2 on 7 matching bases. The CDR3 sequence is CASSLRGGNEQFF. In DNA form, the CDR3 reads TGTGCCAGCAGCTTGAGGGGGGGCAATGAGCAGTTCTTC.